The 30 T cell receptor beta chains reported below all come from one sample, sequenced in a study of vaccination and CD4 T cells after COVID-19. These receptors have no known antigen. CD4+ T cells that had been cultured provided DNA sequenced with the Oncomine TCR Beta short-read assay. TCRdb re-analysed the PCR reads in MiXCR, keeping a single row per CDR3 protein. The data contain some 10,000 distinct CDR3 sequences, about 60% of them singletons. Stated treatment: approximately nine-day PBMC culture with coronavirus spike peptide pools or control peptides (ViraFEST assay). Sequencing was performed on CD4+ T cells from blood, cultured in vitro. The receptors shown here come from a human donor who had recovered from COVID-19.

This clonotype is labeled as medium-sized. The chain combines TRBV11-3 with TRBJ2-1; the D gene is possibly TRBD2 (5 bases). The CDR3 totals 15 residues. Germline V gene sequence: CDR1 SGHNT, CDR2 YENEEA. V gave up 2 bases and J gave up 0 bases, with 8 bases separating them. CDR3 bases: TGTGCCAGCAGCTTATCCGGGGACTCCTACAATGAGCAGTTCTTC. Its protein is CASSLSGDSYNEQFF.

The V call is TRBV30, the J call TRBJ1-6; no reliable D call. CDR1 is GTSNPN, CDR2 SVGIG, per germline (reference sequence). Trimming shortened V by 3 bases and J by 11 bases, and 8 bases separated the two germline ends. This CDR3 has 11 residues. The CDR3 DNA reads TGTGCCTGGAGCGCCGGGACACCCCTCCACTTT. Translating it yields CAWSAGTPLHF.

This chain connects TRBV7-3 to TRBJ1-2, with unresolved D. Germline V gene sequence: CDR1 SGHTA, CDR2 FQGTGA. The CDR3 covers 13 residues. Trimming removed 5 bases at V and 8 bases at J, with 15 bases between. The CDR3 region is CASSDTGDEGYTF. CDR3 nucleotides: TGTGCCAGCAGCGACACGGGCGACGAGGGCTACACCTTC. The full variable domain, rest sourced from reference TRBV7-3 and TRBJ1-2, is GAGVSQTPSNKVTEKGKYVELRCDPISGHTALYWYRQSLGQGPEFLIYFQGTGAADDSGLPNDRFFAVRPEGSVSTLKIQRTERGDSAVYLCASSDTGDEGYTFGSGTRLTVV.

This clonotype was seen only a few times. V is TRBV11-2 and J is TRBJ1-6, with D maybe TRBD1 (5 bases). CDR3 size: 13 residues. Trimming cost V 5 bases and J 11 bases, with 13 bases left between them. Germline values: CDR1 SGHAT, CDR2 FQNNGV. This CDR3 reads CASSARDTAPLHF. In DNA, the CDR3 is TGTGCCAGCAGCGCCAGGGATACGGCACCCCTCCACTTT. The full variable domain, its missing parts supplied by reference TRBV11-2 and TRBJ1-6, is EAGVAQSPRYKIIEKRQSVAFWCNPISGHATLYWYQQILGQGPKLLIQFQNNGVVDDSQLPKDRFSAERLKGVDSTLKIQPAKLEDSAVYLCASSARDTAPLHFGNGTRLTVT.

This chain connects TRBV19 to TRBJ2-7; D is perhaps TRBD1 (7 bases). Trimming took off 5 bases at V and 5 bases at J, with 16 bases between the two ends. Germline values: CDR1 LNHDA, CDR2 SQIVND (reference sequence). This CDR3 has 14 amino acids. CDR3 region: CASSVRGEPNEQYF. CDR3 in DNA: TGTGCCAGTAGTGTCAGGGGGGAACCTAACGAGCAGTACTTC. Combining the CDR3 with reference TRBV19 and TRBJ2-7 gives the whole variable domain DGGITQSPKYLFRKEGQNVTLSCEQNLNHDAMYWYRQDPGQGLRLIYYSQIVNDFQKGDIAEGYSVSREKKESFPLTVTSAQKNPTAFYLCASSVRGEPNEQYFGPGTRLTVT.

Only a few counts were recorded for this clonotype. The chain employs TRBV20-1 and TRBJ2-7, with D tentatively TRBD2 (6 bases). Per the germline V gene, CDR1 is DFQATT and CDR2 is SNEGSKA (reference sequence). The CDR3 contains 13 residues. Trimming took off 6 bases at V and 2 bases at J, with 14 bases between the two ends. The CDR3 region is CSATGGIPYEQYF. In DNA form, the CDR3 reads TGCAGTGCCACGGGCGGGATACCCTACGAGCAGTACTTC.

The rearrangement uses TRBV6-5 and TRBJ1-6; 8 nucleotides match TRBD1. Germline CDR1 MNHEY, CDR2 SVGAGI. J gave up 9 bases and V 0 bases, and 7 bases lay outside the gene matches. This CDR3 has 16 amino acids. Here the CDR3 reads CASSYSNRGRSSPLHF. CDR3 DNA: TGTGCCAGCAGTTACTCGAACAGGGGGAGAAGTTCACCCCTCCACTTT.

The V and J genes are TRBV11-3 and TRBJ1-2; D is perhaps TRBD1 (5 bases). From germline, CDR1 is SGHNT and CDR2 YENEEA. V was pared by 1 base and J by 4 bases, with 13 bases between. This CDR3 contains 15 residues. The DNA for the CDR3 is TGTGCCAGCAGCTTAGCCGGGGGAACTGGCTATGGCTACACCTTC. It encodes CASSLAGGTGYGYTF.

The chain is built from TRBV30 and TRBJ2-3; no definite D call. Trimming cost V 0 bases and J 3 bases, with 13 bases left between them. CDR1 is GTSNPN and CDR2 is SVGIG in the germline V gene (reference sequence). The CDR3 loop spans 15 amino acids. The DNA of the CDR3 is TGTGCCTGGAGTGTACAGTGGGTGGGAACAGATACGCAGTATTTT. The encoded protein is CAWSVQWVGTDTQYF.

This clonotype came up a few times. This chain links TRBV7-2 with TRBJ1-6; no definite D call. V was cut by 0 bases and J by 8 bases, with 11 bases left in between. CDR3 length: 15 amino acids. CDR1 is SGHTA, CDR2 FQGNSA, per germline. CDR3 nucleotide sequence: TGTGCCAGCAGCTTAGCGGGGTCGAGGGATTCACCCCTCCACTTT. Encoded protein: CASSLAGSRDSPLHF. The full variable domain, rest sourced from reference TRBV7-2 and TRBJ1-6, is GAGVSQSPSNKVTEKGKDVELRCDPISGHTALYWYRQSLGQGLEFLIYFQGNSAPDKSGLPSDRFSAERTGGSVSTLTIQRTQQEDSAVYLCASSLAGSRDSPLHFGNGTRLTVT.

The chain couples TRBV7-2 to TRBJ2-7; 9 bases are a match to TRBD2. The CDR3 extends over 17 amino acids. J was trimmed by 4 bases and V by 5 bases; bases with no gene match: 15. Germline V gene sequence: CDR1 SGHTA, CDR2 FQGNSA. The CDR3 coding sequence is TGTGCCAGCAGCCACCGGCCCCTAGCGGGATTTGTTTACGAGCAGTACTTC. Amino acids: CASSHRPLAGFVYEQYF.

CDR3 in DNA: TGTGCCAGCAGTGCTTCACAGGGCTCCTACGAGCAGTACTTC. As protein: CASSASQGSYEQYF. The chain joins TRBV6-1 to TRBJ2-7, with TRBD1 as a possible D gene (6 bases). CDR3 length: 14 amino acids. Trimming pared 4 bases from V and 0 bases from J, leaving 10 bases between. The germline V gene encodes CDR1 MNHNS and CDR2 SASEGT.

This sequence joins TRBV14 and TRBJ1-1, with D unclear. The V and J ends lost 0 bases and 1 base respectively, with 6 bases between them. CDR3 length: 14 amino acids. Germline loops: CDR1 SGHDN, CDR2 FVKESK. The CDR3 DNA is TGTGCCAGCAGCCAAGAGACAAGGAACACTGAAGCTTTCTTT. Translated, it gives CASSQETRNTEAFF.

The chain links TRBV7-2 to TRBJ2-7, with 9 positions matching TRBD2. V lost 3 bases, J lost 7 bases, and 10 bases stayed unmatched. The CDR3 covers 15 residues. The germline V gene encodes CDR1 SGHTA and CDR2 FQGNSA. CDR3 in DNA: TGTGCCAGCAGCTTGGATAGCGGGAGAACGAGGGAGCAGTACTTC. It is translated as CASSLDSGRTREQYF.

The gene calls are TRBV20-1 and TRBJ2-2; perhaps TRBD2 as D (5 bases). Trimming pared 3 bases from V and 1 base from J, leaving 6 bases between. The CDR3 has 13 residues. Germline V gene data show CDR1 as DFQATT and CDR2 as SNEGSKA (reference sequence). The CDR3 protein is CSASRGNTGELFF. CDR3 bases: TGCAGTGCTAGCCGGGGGAACACCGGGGAGCTGTTTTTT.

The V gene is TRBV20-1, the J gene TRBJ2-7; D unresolved. The V gene's germline CDR1 is DFQATT and CDR2 SNEGSKA (reference sequence). The CDR3 length is 14 residues. V gave up 6 bases and J gave up 0 bases, with 15 bases separating them. CDR3 bases: TGCAGTGCCCTTGAATGGGTGACCTCCTACGAGCAGTACTTC. Its protein product is CSALEWVTSYEQYF.

This chain uses TRBV30 with TRBJ1-3; 8 bases align to TRBD1. J gave up 2 bases and V 7 bases, and 10 bases lay outside the gene matches. CDR3 size: 15 residues. CDR1 and CDR2 from the germline V gene are GTSNPN and SVGIG (reference sequence). The DNA for the CDR3 is TGTGCCTCAAATCACCCGGACAGGGCTGGAAACACCATATATTTT. It specifies CASNHPDRAGNTIYF.

This clonotype was found a few times. The chain employs TRBV20-1 and TRBJ1-1; D might be TRBD1 (5 bases). V gave up 3 bases and J gave up 1 base, with 9 bases separating them. Per the germline V gene, CDR1 is DFQATT and CDR2 is SNEGSKA (reference sequence). This CDR3 spans 13 amino acids. The CDR3: CSASLTANTEAFF. The CDR3 DNA sequence: TGCAGTGCTAGTTTGACAGCGAACACTGAAGCTTTCTTT.

The chain employs TRBV2 and TRBJ2-3; no definite D call. The length of the CDR3 is 15 residues. V shed 3 bases and J shed 1 base, with 11 bases lying between them. The germline CDR1 and CDR2 sequences are SNHLY and FYNNEI. CDR3 sequence (DNA): TGTGCCAGCAGTGACGAGCTAACTGGCACAGATACGCAGTATTTT. It encodes CASSDELTGTDTQYF.

The chain carries TRBV6-1 and TRBJ2-5; D is unresolved. V lost 7 bases to trimming and J lost 1 base, with 10 bases between them. Germline CDR1 reads MNHNS; CDR2 reads SASEGT. The CDR3 consists of 13 residues. The CDR3 nucleotides read TGTGCCAGCACGCGGCAGCTCCAAGAGACCCAGTACTTC. Its protein product is CASTRQLQETQYF.

By proportion, this clonotype is large. The chain is built from TRBV2 and TRBJ2-7, with 9 bases aligning to TRBD1. The germline gives CDR1 SNHLY, CDR2 FYNNEI. Trimming removed 8 bases from V and 1 base from J; junction bases left unmatched: 6. This CDR3 has 14 amino acids. The CDR3 region is CASGPGQGSYEQYF. The CDR3 DNA follows: TGTGCCAGCGGGCCGGGACAGGGTTCCTACGAGCAGTACTTC. The full variable domain, rest sourced from reference TRBV2 and TRBJ2-7, is EPEVTQTPSHQVTQMGQEVILRCVPISNHLYFYWYRQILGQKVEFLVSFYNNEISEKSEIFDDQFSVERPDGSNFTLKIRSTKLEDSAMYFCASGPGQGSYEQYFGPGTRLTVT.

This clonotype is a singleton in its sample. The V gene is TRBV29-1, the J gene TRBJ2-4; 9 positions match TRBD1. The J segment lost 5 bases and the V segment lost 5 bases, leaving 22 bases of the junction unmatched. The CDR3 spans 19 residues. The germline gives CDR1 SQVTM, CDR2 ANQGSEA. CDR3: CSVLNRTGATLSMQNIQYF. Written as DNA, the CDR3 is TGCAGCGTTCTTAACCGGACAGGGGCGACATTATCGATGCAAAACATTCAGTACTTC.

The chain combines TRBV12-3 or TRBV12-4 with TRBJ1-1; D is possibly TRBD1 (6 bases). V lost 6 bases, J lost 2 bases, and 13 bases lay in between. This CDR3 comprises 14 residues. CDR3: CASSPGEGNTEAFF. In nucleotides, the CDR3 is TGTGCCAGCAGCCCAGGGGAGGGAAACACTGAAGCTTTCTTT.

This clonotype has more than one count but fewer than ten. The chain couples TRBV7-2 to TRBJ1-1; unclear D gene. Germline V gene sequence: CDR1 SGHTA, CDR2 FQGNSA. CDR3 size: 13 residues. The V and J ends lost 5 bases and 0 bases respectively, with 7 bases between them. CDR3 residues: CASSPGMNTEAFF. CDR3 bases: TGTGCCAGCAGCCCGGGTATGAACACTGAAGCTTTCTTT.

This clonotype showed up just a few times. The chain combines TRBV7-9 with TRBJ2-5, with D perhaps matching TRBD2 (5 bases). CDR1 and CDR2 (germline): SEHNR, FQNEAQ (reference sequence). The CDR3 is 14 residues long. Trimming took off 3 bases at V and 5 bases at J, with 13 bases between the two ends. Here the CDR3 DNA reads TGTGCCAGCAGCTTTTCTCGGGGTTCGGAGACCCAGTACTTC. This translates into CASSFSRGSETQYF. The whole variable domain, filled in from reference TRBV7-9 and TRBJ2-5, reads DTGVSQNPRHKITKRGQNVTFRCDPISEHNRLYWYRQTLGQGPEFLTYFQNEAQLEKSRLLSDRFSAERPKGSFSTLEIQRTEQGDSAMYLCASSFSRGSETQYFGPGTRLLVL.

This sequence joins TRBV30 and TRBJ2-7; TRBD1 aligns across 9 bases. The V and J ends lost 1 base and 6 bases, in that order; junction bases with no gene match: 4. Per the germline V gene, CDR1 is GTSNPN and CDR2 is SVGIG (reference sequence). The CDR3 runs to 13 residues. For the CDR3, the DNA is TGTGCCTGGAGTGGGGGACAGGGCAGCGAGCAGTACTTC. It translates to CAWSGGQGSEQYF.

V gene TRBV7-2 combines with J gene TRBJ2-3; D not resolved. In germline, CDR1 is SGHTA, CDR2 FQGNSA. CDR3 length equals 14 residues. Trimming took off 3 bases at V and 4 bases at J, with 11 bases between the two ends. This CDR3 reads CASSLVNSADTQYF. The CDR3 DNA reads as TGTGCCAGCAGCTTGGTCAATTCCGCAGATACGCAGTATTTT. Combining the CDR3 with reference TRBV7-2 and TRBJ2-3 gives the whole variable domain GAGVSQSPSNKVTEKGKDVELRCDPISGHTALYWYRQSLGQGLEFLIYFQGNSAPDKSGLPSDRFSAERTGGSVSTLTIQRTQQEDSAVYLCASSLVNSADTQYFGPGTRLTVL.

To note about this clonotype: At one end, the junction sequence differs from germline, possibly due to a read error. The chain uses TRBV6-5 and TRBJ1-1; TRBD1 aligns across 7 bases. This CDR3 has 16 residues. Germline V gives CDR1 MNHEY, CDR2 SVGAGI. CDR3 amino acids: CASSYSAGTANTEAFF. In nucleotides, the CDR3 is TGTGCCAGCAGCTACTCTGCCGGGACAGCGAACACTGAAGCTTTCTTT.

V is TRBV2 and J is TRBJ2-7, with D tentatively TRBD1 (5 bases). The CDR3 spans 14 residues. Trimming pared 5 bases from V and 2 bases from J, leaving 13 bases between. Germline V gene data show CDR1 as SNHLY and CDR2 as FYNNEI. CDR3 residues: CASSTSGLPYEQYF. The DNA of the CDR3 is TGTGCCAGCAGTACCTCAGGGTTGCCCTACGAGCAGTACTTC.

The gene calls are TRBV11-3 and TRBJ2-5; D is unclear. CDR1 is SGHNT, CDR2 YENEEA, per germline. The CDR3 contains 11 residues. Trimming cost V 5 bases and J 3 bases, with 4 bases left between them. The CDR3 DNA reads TGTGCCAGCAGCCAAAAAGAGACCCAGTACTTC. Amino acid sequence: CASSQKETQYF.